Sequencing of this TCR beta chain was carried out in a study of T cell repertoires in cytomegalovirus infection. Across the whole study: In public TCR beta signatures, there were indications of both CMV infection and matching HLA type.

The study, taken as a whole, reports: The ex vivo response was dominated by HLA-C-restricted CMV-specific TCR beta clonotypes. Summed frequency of public TCR beta families distinguished CMV carriers with the relevant HLA.

Each CDR3 protein is one row after TCRdb ran MiXCR on the reads. The sample lists more than 400,000 distinct CDR3 sequences; less than 30% were seen once. A word on this clonotype: Its specificity is not known.

This clonotype was sampled from a human donor in good health (CMV status not recorded). Some clones in this sample may be carry-over from other donors' samples. Sample: PBMCs.

DNA of the CDR3: TGTGCCACCAGCAGAGATGGGGCAGCCAATCAGCCCCAGCATTTT. It is translated as CATSRDGAANQPQHF. The chain is built from TRBV15 and TRBJ1-5, with TRBD1 as a possible D gene (5 bases). Germline-derived CDR1 and CDR2 are LNHNV and YYDKDF (reference sequence). The CDR3 length is 15 residues. The germline V and J ends were trimmed by 0 bases and 3 bases, with 9 bases remaining between them. The full variable domain, with the rest looked up from reference TRBV15 and TRBJ1-5, is DAMVIQNPRYQVTQFGKPVTLSCSQTLNHNVMYWYQQKSSQAPKLLFHYYDKDFNNEADTPDNFQSRRPNTSFCFLDIRSPGLGDTAMYLCATSRDGAANQPQHFGDGTRLSIL.